This is a list of T cell receptor beta chains from one sample in a study of blood T cell repertoires in COVID-19. The assay was immunoSEQ multiplex PCR, and TCRdb's table has in-frame clones only and misses some. The sample carries tens of thousands of clones, around 88% recorded once. Sequencing was carried out using peripheral blood. These receptors all come from a human donor in a cohort sampled during active COVID-19. The CDR3 runs from the conserved cysteine through the conserved F or W. Size is omitted from some rows. Given values are once, few, many or a class for expanded clones.

cdr3_length	clone_size	j_call	v_call	cdr3_aa
15	few	TRBJ2-1	TRBV7-6	CASSLIPSSNNEQFF
13	.	TRBJ1-2	TRBV5-4	CASSLKGNYGYTF
14	.	TRBJ2-7	TRBV7-8	CASSVAGGKHEQYF
13	once	TRBJ1-1	TRBV6-1	CASSEILTTEAFF
13	once	TRBJ2-3	TRBV9	CASSVSGPDTQYF
14	.	TRBJ2-1	TRBV3-1/TRBV3-2	CASSLRGSYNEQFF
16	.	TRBJ1-3	TRBV19	CASSLLQGFAGNTIYF
15	.	TRBJ2-7	TRBV7-9	CASSPGTGDTYEQYF
13	.	TRBJ2-7	TRBV5-1	CASSPSETYEQYF
13	.	TRBJ2-3	TRBV4-2	CASSQGERDTQYF
14	.	TRBJ2-7	TRBV28	CASSSPTGSYEQYF
16	.	TRBJ1-6	TRBV30	CAWSRDRDLVDSPLHF
15	.	TRBJ2-7	TRBV9	CASSVVPTPSYEQYF
18	.	TRBJ2-5	TRBV11-2	CASSSSKILRGGQETQYF
15	once	TRBJ1-2	TRBV5-5	CASSLGSSVYYGYTF
15	.	TRBJ2-2	TRBV7-9	CASSHQGSNTGELFF
14	.	TRBJ1-1	TRBV7-3	CASSLELMNTEAFF
16	.	TRBJ2-3	TRBV28	CASSSSSGTGTDTQYF
15	.	TRBJ1-2	TRBV4-1	CASSQGQGIGYGYTF
13	.	TRBJ2-7	TRBV27	CASSPSGIYEQYF
14	.	TRBJ2-3	TRBV5-1	CASSPGGQPDTQYF
16	.	TRBJ2-7	TRBV3-1/TRBV3-2	CASSQGLAGSSYEQYF
18	.	TRBJ1-1	TRBV19	CASSIRTGGAHPNTEAFF
12	.	TRBJ2-5	TRBV12-3/TRBV12-4	CASTLRGETQYF
17	.	TRBJ2-3	TRBV10-3	CAISESGLAASTDTQYF